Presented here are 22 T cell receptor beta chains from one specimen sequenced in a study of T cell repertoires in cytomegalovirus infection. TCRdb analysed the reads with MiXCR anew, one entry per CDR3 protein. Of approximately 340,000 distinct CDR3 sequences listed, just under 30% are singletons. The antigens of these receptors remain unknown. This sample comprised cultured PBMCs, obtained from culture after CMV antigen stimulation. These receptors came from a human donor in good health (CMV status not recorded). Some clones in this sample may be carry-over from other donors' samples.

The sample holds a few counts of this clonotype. The CDR3 nucleotides are TGTGCCAGCAGCTTGTCGGGACAGGCCACTGAAGCTTTCTTT. It yields the protein CASSLSGQATEAFF. This chain links TRBV7-6 with TRBJ1-1; 8 bases map to TRBD1. CDR1 and CDR2 from the germline V gene are SGHVS and FNYEAQ. With V trimmed by 3 bases and J by 4 bases, 4 bases remained unmatched. The CDR3 covers 14 residues.

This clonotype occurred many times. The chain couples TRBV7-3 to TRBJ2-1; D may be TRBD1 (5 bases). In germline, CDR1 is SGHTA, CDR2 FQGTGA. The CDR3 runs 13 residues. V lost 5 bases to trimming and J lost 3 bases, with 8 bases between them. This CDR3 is CASSRDSYNEQFF. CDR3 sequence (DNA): TGTGCCAGCAGCCGCGACAGCTACAATGAGCAGTTCTTC.

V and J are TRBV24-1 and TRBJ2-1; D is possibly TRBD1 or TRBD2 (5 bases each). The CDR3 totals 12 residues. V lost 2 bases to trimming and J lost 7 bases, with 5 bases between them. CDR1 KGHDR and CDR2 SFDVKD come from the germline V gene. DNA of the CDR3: TGTGCCACCAGTGATTGGGGGAATGAGCAGTTCTTC. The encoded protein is CATSDWGNEQFF.

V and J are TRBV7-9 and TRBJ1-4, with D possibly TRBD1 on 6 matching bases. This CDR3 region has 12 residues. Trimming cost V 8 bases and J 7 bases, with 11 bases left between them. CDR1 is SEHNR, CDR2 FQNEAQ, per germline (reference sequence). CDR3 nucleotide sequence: TGTGCCAGCGGGGGGGCGCTTGAAAAACTGTTTTTT. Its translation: CASGGALEKLFF.

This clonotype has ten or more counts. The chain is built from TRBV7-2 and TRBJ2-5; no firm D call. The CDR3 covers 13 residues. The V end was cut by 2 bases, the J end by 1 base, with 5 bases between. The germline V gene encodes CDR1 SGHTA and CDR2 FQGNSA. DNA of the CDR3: TGTGCCAGCAGCTTACTGAGCCAAGAGACCCAGTACTTC. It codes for CASSLLSQETQYF. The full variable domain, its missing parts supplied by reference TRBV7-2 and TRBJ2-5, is GAGVSQSPSNKVTEKGKDVELRCDPISGHTALYWYRQSLGQGLEFLIYFQGNSAPDKSGLPSDRFSAERTGGSVSTLTIQRTQQEDSAVYLCASSLLSQETQYFGPGTRLLVL.

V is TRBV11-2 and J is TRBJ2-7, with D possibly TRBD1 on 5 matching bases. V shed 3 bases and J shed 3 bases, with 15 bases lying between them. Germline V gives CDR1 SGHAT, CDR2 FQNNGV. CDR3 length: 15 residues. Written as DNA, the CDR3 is TGTGCCAGCAGCTTTCAGGGCGGACCATACTACGAGCAGTACTTC. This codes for CASSFQGGPYYEQYF.

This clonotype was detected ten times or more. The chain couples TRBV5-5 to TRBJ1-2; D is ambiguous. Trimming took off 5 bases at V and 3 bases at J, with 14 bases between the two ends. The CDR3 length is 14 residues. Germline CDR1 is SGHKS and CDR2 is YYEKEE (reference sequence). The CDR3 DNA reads TGTGCCAGCAGTTTCTCGACGGAGTACTATGGCTACACCTTC. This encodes CASSFSTEYYGYTF.

CDR3 sequence: CASSPPRAGGPNTGELFF. The DNA for the CDR3 is TGTGCCAGCAGCCCACCCCGGGCTGGGGGGCCCAACACCGGGGAGCTGTTTTTT. The chain carries TRBV7-6 and TRBJ2-2, with D perhaps assigned TRBD1 or TRBD2 (6 bases each). This CDR3 has 18 residues. The germline V gene has CDR1 SGHVS and CDR2 FNYEAQ. V lost 5 bases and J lost 2, with 21 bases in between.

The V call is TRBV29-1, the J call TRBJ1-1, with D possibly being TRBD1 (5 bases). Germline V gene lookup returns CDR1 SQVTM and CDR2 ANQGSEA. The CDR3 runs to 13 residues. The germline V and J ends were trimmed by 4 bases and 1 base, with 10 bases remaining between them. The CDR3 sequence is CSVVEGRNTEAFF. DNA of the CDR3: TGCAGCGTTGTGGAGGGGCGGAACACTGAAGCTTTCTTT.

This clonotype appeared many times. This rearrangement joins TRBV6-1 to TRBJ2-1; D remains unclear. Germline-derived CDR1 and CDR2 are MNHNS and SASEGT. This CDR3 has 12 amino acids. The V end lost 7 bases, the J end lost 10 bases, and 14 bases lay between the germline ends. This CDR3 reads CASTSLSGEQFF. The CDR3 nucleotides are TGTGCCAGCACCTCGCTTTCTGGGGAGCAGTTCTTC.

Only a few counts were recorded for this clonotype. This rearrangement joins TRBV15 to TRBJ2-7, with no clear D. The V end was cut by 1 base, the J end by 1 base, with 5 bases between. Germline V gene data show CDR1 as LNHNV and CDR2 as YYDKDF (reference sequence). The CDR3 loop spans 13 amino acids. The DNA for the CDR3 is TGTGCCACCAGCAGAGGGGCTTCCTACGAGCAGTACTTC. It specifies CATSRGASYEQYF.

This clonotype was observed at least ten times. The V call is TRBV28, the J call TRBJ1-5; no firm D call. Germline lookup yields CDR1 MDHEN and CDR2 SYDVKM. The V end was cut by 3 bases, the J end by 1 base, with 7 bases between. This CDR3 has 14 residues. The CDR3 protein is CASSFRLSNQPQHF. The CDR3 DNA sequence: TGTGCCAGCAGTTTTAGGTTAAGCAATCAGCCCCAGCATTTT.

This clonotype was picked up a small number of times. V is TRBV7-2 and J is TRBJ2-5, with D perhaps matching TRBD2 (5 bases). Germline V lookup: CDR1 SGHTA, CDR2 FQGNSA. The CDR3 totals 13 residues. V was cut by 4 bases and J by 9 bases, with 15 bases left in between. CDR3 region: CASSSGELVPQYF. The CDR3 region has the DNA TGTGCCAGCAGCTCTGGGGAACTAGTTCCCCAGTACTTC.

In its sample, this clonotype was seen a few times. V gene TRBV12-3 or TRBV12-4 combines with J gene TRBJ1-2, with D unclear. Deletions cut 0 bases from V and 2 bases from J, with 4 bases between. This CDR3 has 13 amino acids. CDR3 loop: CASSLASNYGYTF. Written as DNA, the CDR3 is TGTGCCAGCAGTTTAGCCAGCAACTATGGCTACACCTTC.

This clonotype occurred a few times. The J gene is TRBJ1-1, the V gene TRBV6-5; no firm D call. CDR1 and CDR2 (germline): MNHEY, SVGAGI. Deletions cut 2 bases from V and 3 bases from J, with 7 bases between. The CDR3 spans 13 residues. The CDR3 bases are TGTGCCAGCAGTTACGCCCGAGACACTGAAGCTTTCTTT. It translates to CASSYARDTEAFF.

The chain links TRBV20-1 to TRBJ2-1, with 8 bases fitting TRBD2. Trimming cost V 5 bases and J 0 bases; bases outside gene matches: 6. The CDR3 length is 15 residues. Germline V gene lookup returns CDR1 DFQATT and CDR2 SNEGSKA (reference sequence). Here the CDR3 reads CSALGSGSSYNEQFF. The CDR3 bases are TGCAGTGCTCTCGGGAGCGGGAGCTCCTACAATGAGCAGTTCTTC.

CDR3 sequence: CASSLEAGGTTDTQYF. The CDR3 nucleotides read TGTGCCAGCAGCTTAGAGGCGGGGGGGACCACAGATACGCAGTATTTT. The rearrangement joins TRBV7-9 to TRBJ2-3; 9 bases map to TRBD2. Germline CDR1 reads SEHNR; CDR2 reads FQNEAQ (reference sequence). Germline trimming cut 1 base from V and 2 bases from J; bases unmatched to any gene: 4. The CDR3 sequence is 16 residues long.

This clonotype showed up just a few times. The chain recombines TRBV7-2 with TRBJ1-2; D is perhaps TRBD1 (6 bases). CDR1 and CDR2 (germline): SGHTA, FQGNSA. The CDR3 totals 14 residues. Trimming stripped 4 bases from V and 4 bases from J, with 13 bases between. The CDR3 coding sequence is TGTGCCAGCAGCTCAGGGGCGGAGGCCTATGGCTACACCTTC. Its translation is CASSSGAEAYGYTF. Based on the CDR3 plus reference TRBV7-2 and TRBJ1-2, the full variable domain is GAGVSQSPSNKVTEKGKDVELRCDPISGHTALYWYRQSLGQGLEFLIYFQGNSAPDKSGLPSDRFSAERTGGSVSTLTIQRTQQEDSAVYLCASSSGAEAYGYTFGSGTRLTVV.

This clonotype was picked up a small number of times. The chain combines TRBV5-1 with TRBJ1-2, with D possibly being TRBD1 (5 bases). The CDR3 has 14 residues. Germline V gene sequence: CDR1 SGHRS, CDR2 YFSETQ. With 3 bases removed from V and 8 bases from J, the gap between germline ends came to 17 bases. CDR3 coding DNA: TGCGCCAGCAGCTGGGGGACCGACAAATCGGGCTACACCTTC. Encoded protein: CASSWGTDKSGYTF.

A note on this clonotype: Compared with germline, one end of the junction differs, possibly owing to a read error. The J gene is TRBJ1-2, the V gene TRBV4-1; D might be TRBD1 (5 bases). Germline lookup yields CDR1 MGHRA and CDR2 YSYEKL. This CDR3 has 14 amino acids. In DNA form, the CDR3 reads TGTGCCAGCAGCCAAGAAGAGGGGATGGATGGCTACACCTTC. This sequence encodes CASSQEEGMDGYTF.

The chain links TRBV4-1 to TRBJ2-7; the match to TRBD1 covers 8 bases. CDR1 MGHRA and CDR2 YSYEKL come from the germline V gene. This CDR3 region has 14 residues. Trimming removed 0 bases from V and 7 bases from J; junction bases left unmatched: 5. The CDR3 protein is CASSQDWTGREQYF. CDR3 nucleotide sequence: TGCGCCAGCAGCCAAGATTGGACAGGGCGAGAGCAGTACTTC.

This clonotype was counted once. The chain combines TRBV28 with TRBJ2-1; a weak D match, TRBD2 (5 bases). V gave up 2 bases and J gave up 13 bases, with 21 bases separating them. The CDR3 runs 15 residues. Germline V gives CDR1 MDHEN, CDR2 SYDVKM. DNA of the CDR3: TGTGCCAGCAGTTTAGGATCACGGAGGTTCACCTTTCAGTTCTTC. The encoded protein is CASSLGSRRFTFQFF.